This passage covers 32 T cell receptor beta chains from one sample sequenced in a study of CD8 T cells in Susac syndrome. Random hexamers served to reverse transcribe about 0.5 to 1 ug RNA. TCRdb redid the calling of the immunoSEQ multiplex PCR reads with MiXCR, one entry per CDR3 protein. The sample includes around 170,000 distinct CDR3 sequences, roughly 94% of them seen just once. The sample consisted of CD4+ T cells from PBMCs. These receptors were obtained from a human donor in good health.

The chain joins TRBV2 to TRBJ1-5, with 7 bases matching TRBD1. V shed 6 bases, J shed 3 bases, and the junction held 8 bases outside the gene matches. Germline CDR1 reads SNHLY; CDR2 reads FYNNEI. CDR3 length: 15 amino acids. CDR3 amino acids: CASSVGTANNQPQHF. For the CDR3, the DNA is TGTGCCAGCAGCGTAGGGACAGCGAACAATCAGCCCCAGCATTTT.

CDR3 sequence (DNA): TGTGCCAGCAGTTACTCGAGTAGGGGCGACTATGGCTACACCTTC. As protein: CASSYSSRGDYGYTF. The chain recombines TRBV6-5 with TRBJ1-2, with a weak D call TRBD1 (5 bases). CDR1 and CDR2 (germline): MNHEY, SVGAGI. V lost 0 bases, J lost 3 bases, and 11 bases lay in between. This CDR3 has 15 amino acids.

This clonotype has only a few counts. This chain uses TRBV4-1 with TRBJ2-7; 9 bases map to TRBD1. Germline assignment: CDR1 MGHRA and CDR2 YSYEKL. The CDR3 is 15 residues long. V shed 6 bases, J shed 4 bases, and the junction held 10 bases outside the gene matches. The CDR3, as DNA: TGCGCCAGCAGACAGACCGGGACAGGGAATTACGAGCAGTACTTC. Its protein is CASRQTGTGNYEQYF.

The V and J genes are TRBV20-1 and TRBJ2-1; D gene ambiguous. The CDR3 has 14 residues. Trimming pared 4 bases from V and 4 bases from J, leaving 14 bases between. Per germline, CDR1 DFQATT and CDR2 SNEGSKA (reference sequence). In DNA, the CDR3 is TGCAGTGCTATGGCCCTTGTCCCTTACAATGAGCAGTTCTTC. Translated, it gives CSAMALVPYNEQFF.

This clonotype was seen a few times. The chain joins TRBV7-2 to TRBJ1-6; D is ambiguous. V lost 5 bases and J lost 9, with 20 bases in between. CDR3 length equals 16 residues. The germline CDR1 and CDR2 sequences are SGHTA and FQGNSA. CDR3 protein: CASSQMPSGVGSPLHF. For the CDR3, the DNA is TGTGCCAGCAGCCAGATGCCCTCGGGAGTCGGTTCACCCCTCCACTTT.

The chain joins TRBV5-1 to TRBJ1-5; a weak D match, TRBD1 (6 bases). Germline values: CDR1 SGHRS, CDR2 YFSETQ. The V gene lost 1 base and the J gene lost 1 base, with 9 bases spanning the gap. This CDR3 spans 15 amino acids. The CDR3 nucleotides are TGCGCCAGCAGCTTGCTGGGGGCGAGCAATCAGCCCCAGCATTTT. Translated: CASSLLGASNQPQHF.

CDR3 in amino acids: CASCVRGISYNEQFF. The DNA of the CDR3 is TGTGCCAGCTGCGTCCGGGGGATCTCCTACAATGAGCAGTTCTTC. The V and J genes are TRBV12-3 or TRBV12-4 and TRBJ2-1, with D possibly being TRBD2 (6 bases). The CDR3 has 15 amino acids. V was pared by 8 bases and J by 0 bases, with 14 bases between.

This clonotype was counted a few times. The gene calls are TRBV5-4 and TRBJ2-7, with a tentative D call TRBD2 (7 bases). This CDR3 spans 17 amino acids. V was shortened by 1 base and J by 6 bases, with 23 bases between the two germline ends. CDR1 SGHNT and CDR2 YYREEE come from the germline V gene (reference sequence). CDR3 DNA: TGTGCCAGCAGCTTGCTAGGGGGGGCGCCGAGCCCTGCCGAGCAGTACTTC. Protein sequence: CASSLLGGAPSPAEQYF.

This clonotype has a handful of counts. The J gene is TRBJ2-7, the V gene TRBV28, with 9 bases fitting TRBD2. This CDR3 has 15 amino acids. Germline lookup yields CDR1 MDHEN and CDR2 SYDVKM. The V segment lost 1 base and the J segment 2 bases; nucleotides outside the gene matches: 3. The CDR3 sequence: CASSLSASGAYEQYF. CDR3 DNA sequence: TGTGCCAGCAGTTTATCCGCTAGCGGGGCCTACGAGCAGTACTTC.

V usage is TRBV3-1 and J usage is TRBJ2-1, with D possibly being TRBD1 (8 bases). CDR1 and CDR2 from the germline V gene are LGHDT and YNNKEL (reference sequence). The CDR3 has 17 residues. Trimming took off 4 bases at V and 7 bases at J, with 23 bases between the two ends. CDR3 sequence (DNA): TGTGCCAGCAGCCCAACAGGGGGGCTAGCGGAGGGGAATGAGCAGTTCTTC. This codes for CASSPTGGLAEGNEQFF.

V gene TRBV12-3 or TRBV12-4 combines with J gene TRBJ1-6; no firm D call. Between the trimmed V and J ends, which lost 8 bases and 7 bases, there was a span of 15 bases. The CDR3 covers 14 residues. The CDR3 loop is CASDTGLQNSPLHF. CDR3 nucleotides: TGTGCCAGCGACACCGGGCTGCAAAATTCACCCCTCCACTTT.

The CDR3 is CASSLYGLVNTEAFF. The CDR3 DNA reads as TGCGCCAGCAGCTTGTATGGGTTGGTGAACACTGAAGCTTTCTTT. The J gene is TRBJ1-1, the V gene TRBV5-1; D unresolved. The CDR3 runs to 15 residues. V lost 1 base, J lost 0 bases, and 10 bases lay in between. In germline, CDR1 is SGHRS, CDR2 YFSETQ.

The chain links TRBV7-2 to TRBJ2-7, with D perhaps matching TRBD1 or TRBD2 (5 bases each). The CDR3 has 14 amino acids. The germline V and J ends were trimmed by 3 bases and 2 bases, with 11 bases remaining between them. The germline gives CDR1 SGHTA, CDR2 FQGNSA. CDR3 DNA sequence: TGTGCCAGCAGCTTTGGGGACGGAGCCTACGAGCAGTACTTC. This encodes CASSFGDGAYEQYF.

The V gene is TRBV5-6, the J gene TRBJ2-5; D ambiguous. Trimming stripped 0 bases from V and 6 bases from J, with 6 bases between. The CDR3 runs to 12 residues. Germline V gene data show CDR1 as SGHDT and CDR2 as YYEEEE. This CDR3 reads CASSLEEQTQYF. The CDR3 nucleotides are TGTGCCAGCAGCTTGGAGGAACAGACCCAGTACTTC.

The rearrangement links TRBV20-1 to TRBJ1-6, with D unresolved. CDR3 size: 12 residues. Germline CDR1 reads DFQATT; CDR2 reads SNEGSKA (reference sequence). V was shortened by 2 bases and J by 12 bases, with 11 bases between the two germline ends. CDR3 region: CSARTLSRPLHF. The CDR3 DNA is TGCAGTGCTAGAACCCTCTCGAGACCCCTCCACTTT.

The V gene is TRBV12-3 or TRBV12-4, the J gene TRBJ1-1, with D possibly TRBD1 on 5 matching bases. The V and J ends lost 6 bases and 4 bases respectively, with 12 bases between them. CDR3 length: 13 residues. The CDR3 is CASRGTVGTEAFF. The CDR3 DNA reads as TGTGCCAGCAGGGGGACGGTGGGCACTGAAGCTTTCTTT.

The chain carries TRBV20-1 and TRBJ2-2; 13 nucleotides match TRBD2. Germline V CDR1 and CDR2: DFQATT, SNEGSKA (reference sequence). The length of the CDR3 is 16 residues. Germline trimming cut 0 bases from V and 5 bases from J; bases unmatched to any gene: 3. CDR3 nucleotides: TGCAGTGCTAGAGATCGGACTAGCGGGGGAACCGGGGAGCTGTTTTTT. It encodes CSARDRTSGGTGELFF.

This sequence joins TRBV19 and TRBJ2-7, with 9 bases that match TRBD1. This CDR3 spans 15 amino acids. V lost 4 bases to trimming and J lost 5 bases; unmatched junction nucleotides: 9. Looked up from germline, CDR1 is LNHDA and CDR2 is SQIVND (reference sequence). CDR3 in amino acids: CASSSPGQGRHEQYF. The CDR3 coding sequence is TGTGCCAGTAGTAGCCCTGGACAGGGGAGGCACGAGCAGTACTTC. Combining the CDR3 with reference TRBV19 and TRBJ2-7 gives the whole variable domain DGGITQSPKYLFRKEGQNVTLSCEQNLNHDAMYWYRQDPGQGLRLIYYSQIVNDFQKGDIAEGYSVSREKKESFPLTVTSAQKNPTAFYLCASSSPGQGRHEQYFGPGTRLTVT.

This chain joins TRBV2 and TRBJ1-5; perhaps TRBD1 as D (6 bases). This CDR3 is built from 14 residues. The V and J ends lost 2 bases and 6 bases respectively, with 11 bases between them. The germline V gene has CDR1 SNHLY and CDR2 FYNNEI. This chain's CDR3 is CASSETGSGQPQHF. The CDR3 DNA reads TGTGCCAGCAGTGAAACAGGGAGCGGTCAGCCCCAGCATTTT.

This chain connects TRBV7-9 to TRBJ1-4; 10 bases fit TRBD1. The CDR3 runs 14 residues. The V gene's germline CDR1 is SEHNR and CDR2 FQNEAQ (reference sequence). Trimming took 8 bases from V and 6 from J; bases not matched to a gene: 6. Here the CDR3 reads CASPSGTGDEKLFF. The CDR3 region has the DNA TGTGCCAGCCCGTCCGGGACAGGGGATGAAAAACTGTTTTTT.

The CDR3 region is CAWSPTRGSAGANVLTF. CDR3 coding DNA: TGTGCCTGGAGTCCCACGCGGGGTTCTGCTGGGGCCAACGTCCTGACTTTC. V usage is TRBV30 and J usage is TRBJ2-6; a weak D match, TRBD2 (6 bases). The CDR3 length is 17 residues. Deletions cut 2 bases from V and 2 bases from J, with 16 bases between. The V gene's germline CDR1 is GTSNPN and CDR2 SVGIG (reference sequence).

The CDR3 coding sequence is TGTGCCAGCAGTGGGGTCGTAGGCAATCAGCCCCAGCATTTT. Amino acid sequence: CASSGVVGNQPQHF. The J gene is TRBJ1-5, the V gene TRBV6-2 or TRBV6-3, with D hard to call. Germline-derived CDR1 and CDR2 are MNHEY and SVGEGT. With 5 bases removed from V and 2 bases from J, the gap between germline ends came to 10 bases. CDR3 size: 14 residues.

This clonotype was seen a handful of times. The CDR3 bases are TGTGCCAGCAGCCCGAGGACAGGGAACACTGAAGCTTTCTTT. Translation gives CASSPRTGNTEAFF. The V call is TRBV5-6, the J call TRBJ1-1; TRBD1 aligns across 7 bases. CDR1 and CDR2 (germline): SGHDT, YYEEEE. This CDR3 comprises 14 residues. V dropped 4 bases and J dropped 1; count of bases not matched to a gene: 4.

The gene calls are TRBV3-1 and TRBJ2-5; D is possibly TRBD1 or TRBD2 (5 bases each). The CDR3 spans 14 residues. CDR1 LGHDT and CDR2 YNNKEL come from the germline V gene (reference sequence). The germline V and J ends were trimmed by 7 bases and 2 bases, with 14 bases remaining between them. The CDR3 DNA reads TGTGCCAGCACTTCTCCCGGGGCTCAAGAGACCCAGTACTTC. As protein: CASTSPGAQETQYF.

The V gene is TRBV20-1, the J gene TRBJ1-3, with D hard to call. Trimming stripped 6 bases from V and 2 bases from J, with 8 bases between. CDR1 and CDR2 (germline): DFQATT, SNEGSKA (reference sequence). The CDR3 spans 12 residues. CDR3 sequence: CSAFYAGNTIYF. DNA for the CDR3: TGCAGTGCCTTCTATGCTGGAAACACCATATATTTT.

V and J are TRBV18 and TRBJ2-7; 7 bases match TRBD1. The CDR3 is made up of 13 amino acids. Germline CDR1 KGHSH, CDR2 LQKENI. Trimming took 0 bases from V and 5 from J; bases not matched to a gene: 1. For the CDR3, the DNA is TGTGCCAGCTCACCACCCGGACAGGACGAGCAGTACTTC. It encodes CASSPPGQDEQYF.

In DNA, the CDR3 is TGCGCCAGCAGCTTGGGGTACGGGGATACGCAGTATTTT. It yields the protein CASSLGYGDTQYF. This rearrangement joins TRBV5-1 to TRBJ2-3; D not resolved. Germline CDR1 and CDR2: SGHRS and YFSETQ. This CDR3 has 13 residues. V dropped 0 bases and J dropped 6 bases, with 8 bases sitting between them.

The rearrangement uses TRBV6-5 and TRBJ2-7; D tentatively reads TRBD1 or TRBD2 (5 bases each). Between the trimmed V and J ends, which lost 5 bases and 1 base, there was a span of 12 bases. Germline values: CDR1 MNHEY, CDR2 SVGAGI. The CDR3 loop spans 14 amino acids. CDR3 sequence (DNA): TGTGCCAGCAGTCGGGGCCCGGGGTCCTACGAGCAGTACTTC. This translates into CASSRGPGSYEQYF.

The chain links TRBV6-2 or TRBV6-3 to TRBJ2-5, with D uncertain. V was trimmed by 2 bases and J by 5 bases, leaving 18 bases between them. The CDR3 is 16 residues long. Per the germline V gene, CDR1 is MNHEY and CDR2 is SVGEGT. The CDR3 loop is CASSYPTAMRKETQYF. CDR3 coding DNA: TGTGCCAGCAGTTACCCCACGGCTATGCGAAAGGAGACCCAGTACTTC.

The V and J genes are TRBV12-3 or TRBV12-4 and TRBJ1-1; D is perhaps TRBD1 (5 bases). V lost 5 bases and J 2 bases, leaving 12 bases between the germline ends. The CDR3 runs to 14 residues. The CDR3 DNA follows: TGTGCCAGCAGTCCTCAAGACAGTAACACTGAAGCTTTCTTT. Amino acids: CASSPQDSNTEAFF.

The chain couples TRBV6-2 or TRBV6-3 to TRBJ1-1; possibly TRBD1 for D (5 bases). Germline V gene sequence: CDR1 MNHEY, CDR2 SVGEGT. V shed 7 bases and J shed 2 bases, with 8 bases lying between them. The CDR3 extends over 12 amino acids. This CDR3 reads CASTDRNTEAFF. CDR3 nucleotide sequence: TGTGCCAGCACCGACAGAAACACTGAAGCTTTCTTT.

The chain is built from TRBV15 and TRBJ2-6, with 9 bases that match TRBD1. This CDR3 is built from 19 residues. V shed 0 bases, J shed 4 bases, and the junction held 10 bases outside the gene matches. Germline V gives CDR1 LNHNV, CDR2 YYDKDF (reference sequence). The CDR3 DNA sequence: TGTGCCACCAGCAGAGATGTACAGGGGGCGCAGGCCGGGGCCAACGTCCTGACTTTC. Amino acids: CATSRDVQGAQAGANVLTF. The full variable domain, rest sourced from reference TRBV15 and TRBJ2-6, is DAMVIQNPRYQVTQFGKPVTLSCSQTLNHNVMYWYQQKSSQAPKLLFHYYDKDFNNEADTPDNFQSRRPNTSFCFLDIRSPGLGDTAMYLCATSRDVQGAQAGANVLTFGAGSRLTVL.